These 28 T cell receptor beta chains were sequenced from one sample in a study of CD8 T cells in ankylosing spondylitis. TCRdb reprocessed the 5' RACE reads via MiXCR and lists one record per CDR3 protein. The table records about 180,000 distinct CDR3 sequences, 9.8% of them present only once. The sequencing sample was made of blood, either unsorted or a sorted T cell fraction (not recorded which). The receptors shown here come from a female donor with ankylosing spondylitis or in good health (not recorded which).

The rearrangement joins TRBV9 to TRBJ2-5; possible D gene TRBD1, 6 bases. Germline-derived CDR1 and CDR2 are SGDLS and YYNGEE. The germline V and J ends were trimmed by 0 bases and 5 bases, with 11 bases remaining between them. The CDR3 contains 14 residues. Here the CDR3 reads CASSVDGGEETQYF. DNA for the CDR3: TGTGCCAGCAGCGTAGATGGGGGCGAGGAGACCCAGTACTTC. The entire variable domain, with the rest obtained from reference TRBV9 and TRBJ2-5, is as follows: DSGVTQTPKHLITATGQRVTLRCSPRSGDLSVYWYQQSLDQGLQFLIQYYNGEERAKGNILERFSAQQFPDLHSELNLSSLELGDSALYFCASSVDGGEETQYFGPGTRLLVL.

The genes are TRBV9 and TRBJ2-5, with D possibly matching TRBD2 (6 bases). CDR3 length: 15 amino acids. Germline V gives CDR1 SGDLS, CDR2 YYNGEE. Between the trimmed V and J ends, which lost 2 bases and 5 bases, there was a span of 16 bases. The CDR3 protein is CASSVGGAGVETQYF. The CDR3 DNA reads TGTGCCAGCAGCGTTGGCGGGGCTGGGGTGGAGACCCAGTACTTC. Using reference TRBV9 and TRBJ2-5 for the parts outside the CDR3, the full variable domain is DSGVTQTPKHLITATGQRVTLRCSPRSGDLSVYWYQQSLDQGLQFLIQYYNGEERAKGNILERFSAQQFPDLHSELNLSSLELGDSALYFCASSVGGAGVETQYFGPGTRLLVL.

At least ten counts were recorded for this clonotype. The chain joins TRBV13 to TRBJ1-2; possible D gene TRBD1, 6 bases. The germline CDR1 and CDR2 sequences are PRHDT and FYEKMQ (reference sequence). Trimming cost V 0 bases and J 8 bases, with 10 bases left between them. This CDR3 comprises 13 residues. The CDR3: CASSLGGGEGYTF. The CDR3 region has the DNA TGTGCCAGCAGCTTAGGCGGGGGCGAGGGCTACACCTTC.

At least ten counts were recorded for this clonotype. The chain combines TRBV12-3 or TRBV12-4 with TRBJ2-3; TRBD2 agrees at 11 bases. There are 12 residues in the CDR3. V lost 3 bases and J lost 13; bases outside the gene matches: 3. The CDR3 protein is CASSLGLAEEYF. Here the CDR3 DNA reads TGTGCCAGCAGTTTGGGACTAGCGGAGGAGTATTTT.

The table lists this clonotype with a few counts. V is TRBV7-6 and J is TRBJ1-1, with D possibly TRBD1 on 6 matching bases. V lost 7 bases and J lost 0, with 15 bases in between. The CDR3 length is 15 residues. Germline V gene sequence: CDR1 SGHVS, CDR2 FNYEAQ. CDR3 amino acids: CASIRGADLNTEAFF. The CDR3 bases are TGTGCCAGCATCCGGGGGGCAGACCTGAACACTGAAGCTTTCTTT.

The CDR3 DNA sequence: TGTGCCAGCAGTTCAATAGCTGGGAATCAGCCCCAGCATTTT. Its protein is CASSSIAGNQPQHF. This chain uses TRBV28 with TRBJ1-5; D ambiguous. This CDR3 is built from 14 residues. With 4 bases removed from V and 4 bases from J, the gap between germline ends came to 11 bases. Germline loops: CDR1 MDHEN, CDR2 SYDVKM.

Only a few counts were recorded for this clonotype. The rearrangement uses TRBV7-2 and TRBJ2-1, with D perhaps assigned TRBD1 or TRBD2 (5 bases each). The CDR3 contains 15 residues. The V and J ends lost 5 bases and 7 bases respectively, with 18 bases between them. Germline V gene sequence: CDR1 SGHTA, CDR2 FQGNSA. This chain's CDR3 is CASSIGAAALNEQFF. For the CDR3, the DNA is TGTGCCAGCAGCATCGGGGCAGCGGCCTTAAATGAGCAGTTCTTC.

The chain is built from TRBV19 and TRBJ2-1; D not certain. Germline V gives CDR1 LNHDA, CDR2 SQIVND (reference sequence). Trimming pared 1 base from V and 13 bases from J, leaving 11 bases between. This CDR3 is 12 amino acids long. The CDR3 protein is CASSIGTGPQFF. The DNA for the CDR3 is TGTGCCAGTAGTATAGGAACTGGACCCCAGTTCTTC.

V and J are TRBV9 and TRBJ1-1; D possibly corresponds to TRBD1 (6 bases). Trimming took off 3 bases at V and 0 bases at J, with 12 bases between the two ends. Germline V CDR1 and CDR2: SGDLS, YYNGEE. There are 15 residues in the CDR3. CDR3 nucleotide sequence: TGTGCCAGCAGCGGCGGAGGACAGATGAACACTGAAGCTTTCTTT. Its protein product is CASSGGGQMNTEAFF. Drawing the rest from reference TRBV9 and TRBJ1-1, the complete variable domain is DSGVTQTPKHLITATGQRVTLRCSPRSGDLSVYWYQQSLDQGLQFLIQYYNGEERAKGNILERFSAQQFPDLHSELNLSSLELGDSALYFCASSGGGQMNTEAFFGQGTRLTVV.

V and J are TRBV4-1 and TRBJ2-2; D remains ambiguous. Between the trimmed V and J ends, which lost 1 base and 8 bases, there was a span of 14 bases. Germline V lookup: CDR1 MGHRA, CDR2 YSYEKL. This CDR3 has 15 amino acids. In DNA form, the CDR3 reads TGCGCCAGCAGCCAAGGTGCTAGTTTGGTGGGGGAGCTGTTTTTT. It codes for CASSQGASLVGELFF.

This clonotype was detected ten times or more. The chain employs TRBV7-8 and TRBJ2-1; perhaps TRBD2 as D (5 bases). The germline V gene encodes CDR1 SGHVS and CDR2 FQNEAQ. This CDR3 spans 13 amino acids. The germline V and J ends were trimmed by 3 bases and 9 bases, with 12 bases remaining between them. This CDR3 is CASSFGGSSEQFF. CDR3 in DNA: TGTGCCAGCAGCTTCGGTGGGAGTAGTGAGCAGTTCTTC.

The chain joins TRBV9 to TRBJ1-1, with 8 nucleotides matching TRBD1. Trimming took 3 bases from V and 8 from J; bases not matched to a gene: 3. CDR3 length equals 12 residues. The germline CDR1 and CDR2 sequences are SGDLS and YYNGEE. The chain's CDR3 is CASSGNRGEAFF. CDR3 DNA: TGTGCCAGCAGCGGAAACAGGGGGGAAGCTTTCTTT.

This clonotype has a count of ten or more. DNA for the CDR3: TGCGCCAGCAGCTTGGCTAGCCCGAGCTCCTACAATGAGCAGTTCTTC. It is translated as CASSLASPSSYNEQFF. The rearrangement joins TRBV5-1 to TRBJ2-1; D may be TRBD2 (5 bases). Trimming shortened V by 0 bases and J by 0 bases, and 10 bases separated the two germline ends. Germline V gives CDR1 SGHRS, CDR2 YFSETQ. CDR3 length: 16 residues.

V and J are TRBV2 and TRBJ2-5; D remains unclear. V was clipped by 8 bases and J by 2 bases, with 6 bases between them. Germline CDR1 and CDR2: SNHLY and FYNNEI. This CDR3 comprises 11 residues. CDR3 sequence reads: CASGGQETQYF. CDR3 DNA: TGTGCCAGCGGTGGACAAGAGACCCAGTACTTC.

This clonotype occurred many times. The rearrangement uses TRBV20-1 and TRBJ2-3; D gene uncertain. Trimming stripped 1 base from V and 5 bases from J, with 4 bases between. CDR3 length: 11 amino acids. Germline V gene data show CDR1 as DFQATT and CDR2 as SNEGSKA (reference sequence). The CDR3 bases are TGCAGTGCTAGAGCAGGAGATACGCAGTATTTT. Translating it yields CSARAGDTQYF.

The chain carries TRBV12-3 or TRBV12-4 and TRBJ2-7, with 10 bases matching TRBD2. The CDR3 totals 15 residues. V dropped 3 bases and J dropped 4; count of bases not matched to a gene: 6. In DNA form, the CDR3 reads TGTGCCAGCAGTTTTAAGCGGGAGGGCCTTTACGAGCAGTACTTC. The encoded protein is CASSFKREGLYEQYF.

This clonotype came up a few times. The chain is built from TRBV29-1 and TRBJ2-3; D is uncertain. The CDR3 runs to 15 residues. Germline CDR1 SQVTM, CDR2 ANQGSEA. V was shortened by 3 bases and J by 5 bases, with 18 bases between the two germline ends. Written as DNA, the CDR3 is TGCAGCGTTGATAGGTCTAGAAGGTTTGGAGATACGCAGTATTTT. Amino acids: CSVDRSRRFGDTQYF.

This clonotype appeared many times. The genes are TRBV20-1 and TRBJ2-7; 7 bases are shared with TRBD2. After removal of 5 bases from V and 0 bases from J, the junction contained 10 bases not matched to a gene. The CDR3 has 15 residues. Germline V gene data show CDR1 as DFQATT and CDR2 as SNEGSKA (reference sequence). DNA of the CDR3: TGCAGTGCTCAACAGGAGCGGGGACCCTCCTACGAGCAGTACTTC. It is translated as CSAQQERGPSYEQYF.

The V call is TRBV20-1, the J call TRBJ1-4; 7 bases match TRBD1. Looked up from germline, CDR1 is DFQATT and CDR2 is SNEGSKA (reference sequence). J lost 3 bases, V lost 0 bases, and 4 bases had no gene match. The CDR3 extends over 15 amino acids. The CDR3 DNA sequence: TGCAGTGCTAGAGAGACCGGGACAGCTAATGAAAAACTGTTTTTT. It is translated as CSARETGTANEKLFF.

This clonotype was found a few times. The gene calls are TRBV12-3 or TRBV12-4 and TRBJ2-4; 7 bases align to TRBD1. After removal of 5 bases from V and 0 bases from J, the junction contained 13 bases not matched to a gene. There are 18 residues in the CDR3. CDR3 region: CASSKGTVSALAKNIQYF. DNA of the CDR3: TGTGCCAGCAGTAAGGGGACAGTATCCGCCCTAGCCAAAAACATTCAGTACTTC.

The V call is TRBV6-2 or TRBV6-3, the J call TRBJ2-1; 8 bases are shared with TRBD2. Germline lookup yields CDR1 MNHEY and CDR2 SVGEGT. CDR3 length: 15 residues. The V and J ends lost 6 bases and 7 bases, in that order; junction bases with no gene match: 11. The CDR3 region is CASRRRSGSKNEQFF. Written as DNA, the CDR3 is TGTGCCAGCAGACGGAGGAGCGGGAGTAAGAATGAGCAGTTCTTC.

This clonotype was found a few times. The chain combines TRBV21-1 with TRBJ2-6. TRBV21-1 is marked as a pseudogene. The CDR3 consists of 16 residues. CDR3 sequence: CASSKIRPLGANVLTF. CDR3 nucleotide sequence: TGTGCCAGCAGCAAAATCCGTCCTTTAGGGGCCAACGTCCTGACTTTC.

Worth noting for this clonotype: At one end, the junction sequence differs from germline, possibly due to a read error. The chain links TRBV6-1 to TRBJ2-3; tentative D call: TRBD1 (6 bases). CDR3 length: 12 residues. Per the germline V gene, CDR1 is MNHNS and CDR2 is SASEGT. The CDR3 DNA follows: TGTGCCACCGTTGGGGGCACAGATACGCAGAATTTT. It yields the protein CATVGGTDTQNF.

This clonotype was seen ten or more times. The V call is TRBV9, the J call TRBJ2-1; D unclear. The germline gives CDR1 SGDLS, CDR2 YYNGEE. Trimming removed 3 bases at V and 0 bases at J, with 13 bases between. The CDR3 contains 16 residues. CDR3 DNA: TGTGCCAGCAGCGGGGCTGCACGGCCCTCCTACAATGAGCAGTTCTTC. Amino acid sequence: CASSGAARPSYNEQFF.

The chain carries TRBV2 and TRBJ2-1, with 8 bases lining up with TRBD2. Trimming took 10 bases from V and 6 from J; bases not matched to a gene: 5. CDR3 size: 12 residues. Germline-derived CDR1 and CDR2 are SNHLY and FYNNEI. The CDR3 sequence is CATGGGSNEQFF. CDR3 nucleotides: TGTGCCACCGGGGGGGGGAGCAATGAGCAGTTCTTC.

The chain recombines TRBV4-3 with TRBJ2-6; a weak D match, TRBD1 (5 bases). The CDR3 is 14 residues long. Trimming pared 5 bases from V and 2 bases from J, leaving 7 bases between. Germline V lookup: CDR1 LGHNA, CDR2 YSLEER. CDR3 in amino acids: CASSWGAGANVLTF. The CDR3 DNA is TGCGCCAGCAGCTGGGGCGCTGGGGCCAACGTCCTGACTTTC.

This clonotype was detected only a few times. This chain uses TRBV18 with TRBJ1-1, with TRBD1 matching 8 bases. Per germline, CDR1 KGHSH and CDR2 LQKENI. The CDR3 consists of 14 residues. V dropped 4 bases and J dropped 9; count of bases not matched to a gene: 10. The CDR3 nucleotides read TGTGCCAGCTCACTCGTGACAGGGGACGTAAAAGCTTTCTTT. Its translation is CASSLVTGDVKAFF.

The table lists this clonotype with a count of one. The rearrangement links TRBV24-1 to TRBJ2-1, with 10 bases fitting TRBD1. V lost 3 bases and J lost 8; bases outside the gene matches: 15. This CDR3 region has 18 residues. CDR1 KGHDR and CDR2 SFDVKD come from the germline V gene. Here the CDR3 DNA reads TGTGCCACCAGTGATACCGCTTTGACAGGGGGCGCCATCGATGAGCAGTTCTTC. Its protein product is CATSDTALTGGAIDEQFF.